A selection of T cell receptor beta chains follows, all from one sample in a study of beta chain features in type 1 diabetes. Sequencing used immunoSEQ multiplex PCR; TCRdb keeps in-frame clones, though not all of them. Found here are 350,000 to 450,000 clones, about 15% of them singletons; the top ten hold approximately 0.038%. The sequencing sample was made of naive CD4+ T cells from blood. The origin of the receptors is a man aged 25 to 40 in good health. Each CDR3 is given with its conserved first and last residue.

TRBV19	CASRTWKFGETQYF
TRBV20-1	CSVAGETQYF
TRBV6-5	CASSRQGLTDTQYF
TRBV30	CAWNGPPPGNTIYF
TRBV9	CASSVGPGLESYNEQFF
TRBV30	CAWCSLPANNEQFF
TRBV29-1	CSVASGTVNTGELFF
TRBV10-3	CAISAGTALHSWYQETQYF
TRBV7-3	CASSLDRGSTDTQYF
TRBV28	CASSYRLAAQETQYF
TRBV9	CASSVRLAGGMADTQYF
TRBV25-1	CASSEAGGPYEQYF
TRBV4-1	CASSQVGLSTDTQYF
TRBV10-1	CASSDPGQGKTEAFF
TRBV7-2	CASTPMIGGVYEQFF
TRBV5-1	CASSLKVAGTDEQFF
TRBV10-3	CAISGKLGLSNEQFF
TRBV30	CAWSGGTGPNQPQHF
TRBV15	CATSRDAGSGNTIYF
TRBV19	CASSMAGRQETQYF
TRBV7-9	CASSQDWGLNSPLHF
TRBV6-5	CASSGDRYTDTQYF
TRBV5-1	CASSFQASGGAGETQYF
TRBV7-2	CASSWSGGQSYEQYF
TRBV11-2	CASSLDRKGKAKNIQYF
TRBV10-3	CAIRGEGGNEAFF
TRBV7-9	CASSFYRDRGVIEQFF
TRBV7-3	CASSPGTAQETQYF
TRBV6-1	CASHELGLYGYTF
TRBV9	CASSVAGHSSGNTIYF
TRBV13	CASSLSRLAGGRMADTQYF
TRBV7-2	CASSLVGVDTQYF
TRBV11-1	CASSPLGVNEQFF
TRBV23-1	CASSTPAANPNQPQHF
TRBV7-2	CASSLGAVQETQYF
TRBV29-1	CSVPPGNTEAFF
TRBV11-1	CASSPGSTSVQREQFF
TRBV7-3	CASSLTARGRGTDTQYF
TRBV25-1	CASSDGGQGALGYTF
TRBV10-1	CASSEEGQETQYF
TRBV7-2	CASSFNPGVTDTQYF
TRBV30	CAWSARGASNYGYTF
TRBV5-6	CASSLVGLAGPTGELFF
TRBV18	CASSPGTSGANVLTF
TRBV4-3	CASSELWAGWETQYF
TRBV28	CASSWTGDHQPQHF
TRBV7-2	CASSLGGRLSNEQFF
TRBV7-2	CASSLGQGEGELFF
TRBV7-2	CASSLVTADLGYTF
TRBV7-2	CASSSRQGAEQQYF